This is a list of T cell receptor beta chains from one sample in a study of Graves' ophthalmopathy and Graves' hyperthyroidism. TCRdb re-derived calls from the multiplex PCR reads in MiXCR, one entry per CDR3 protein. This sample has some 240,000 distinct CDR3 sequences, with around 50% found just once. What was sequenced was peripheral blood. Source of these receptors: an adult man with Graves' ophthalmopathy. Both conserved end residues are part of each CDR3. The order of the fields is clone size, J gene, V gene, CDR3 protein. Clone size is shown for a subset of rows, as once, few, many or a class of expanded clone.

clone_size: .; j_call: TRBJ1-6; v_call: TRBV20-1; cdr3_aa: CSAAPGASGAHNSPLHF
clone_size: .; j_call: TRBJ1-2; v_call: TRBV7-9; cdr3_aa: CASSFHPRQAGGYTF
clone_size: .; j_call: TRBJ1-5; v_call: TRBV28; cdr3_aa: CASSQDPNQPQHF
clone_size: many; j_call: TRBJ1-2; v_call: TRBV20-1; cdr3_aa: CSARDRKGLGYTF
clone_size: .; j_call: TRBJ2-7; v_call: TRBV6-6; cdr3_aa: CASRDGTASSYEQYF
clone_size: few; j_call: TRBJ2-7; v_call: TRBV20-1; cdr3_aa: CSASSRGRTYEQYF
clone_size: .; j_call: TRBJ2-6; v_call: TRBV5-5; cdr3_aa: CASTPRGANVLTF
clone_size: few; j_call: TRBJ2-2; v_call: TRBV6-6; cdr3_aa: CASSPGTRGWELFF
clone_size: many; j_call: TRBJ1-4; v_call: TRBV29-1; cdr3_aa: CSVEVGGGEKLFF
clone_size: .; j_call: TRBJ1-1; v_call: TRBV20-1; cdr3_aa: CSATRNFAVGEAEAFF
clone_size: once; j_call: TRBJ1-5; v_call: TRBV9; cdr3_aa: CASSAGTTDQPQHF